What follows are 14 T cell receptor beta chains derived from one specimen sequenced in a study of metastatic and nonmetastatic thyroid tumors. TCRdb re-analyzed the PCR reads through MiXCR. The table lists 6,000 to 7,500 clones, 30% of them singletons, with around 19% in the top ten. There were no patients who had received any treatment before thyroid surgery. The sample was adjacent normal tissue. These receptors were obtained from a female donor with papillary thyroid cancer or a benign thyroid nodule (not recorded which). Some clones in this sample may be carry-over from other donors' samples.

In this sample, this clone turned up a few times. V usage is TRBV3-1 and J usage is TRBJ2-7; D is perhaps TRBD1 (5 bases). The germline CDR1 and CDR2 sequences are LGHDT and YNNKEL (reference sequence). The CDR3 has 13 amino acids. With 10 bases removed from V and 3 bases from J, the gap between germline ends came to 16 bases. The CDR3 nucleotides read TGTGCCACAGCTGGGGCACCCCGCTACGAGCAGTACTTC. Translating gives CATAGAPRYEQYF.

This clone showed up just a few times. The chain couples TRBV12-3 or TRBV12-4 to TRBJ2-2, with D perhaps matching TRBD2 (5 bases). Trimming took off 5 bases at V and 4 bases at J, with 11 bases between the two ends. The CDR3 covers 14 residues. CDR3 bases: TGTGCCAGCAGTCTCCTTAGCGCCACCGGGGAGCTGTTTTTT. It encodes CASSLLSATGELFF.

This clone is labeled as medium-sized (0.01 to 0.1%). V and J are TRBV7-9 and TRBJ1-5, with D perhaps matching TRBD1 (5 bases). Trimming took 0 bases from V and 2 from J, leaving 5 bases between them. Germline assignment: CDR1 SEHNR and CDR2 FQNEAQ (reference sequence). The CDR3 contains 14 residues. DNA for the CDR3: TGTGCCAGCAGCTTAGCAGGGGGCAATCAGCCCCAGCATTTT. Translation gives CASSLAGGNQPQHF.

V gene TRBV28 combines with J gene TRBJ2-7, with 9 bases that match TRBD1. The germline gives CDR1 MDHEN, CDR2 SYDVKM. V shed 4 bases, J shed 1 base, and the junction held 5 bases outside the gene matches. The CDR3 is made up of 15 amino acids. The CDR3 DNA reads TGTGCCAGCAGTTACAGGGGGCGGGGGTCCTACGAGCAGTACTTC. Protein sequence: CASSYRGRGSYEQYF. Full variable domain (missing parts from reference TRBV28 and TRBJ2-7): DVKVTQSSRYLVKRTGEKVFLECVQDMDHENMFWYRQDPGLGLRLIYFSYDVKMKEKGDIPEGYSVSREKKERFSLILESASTNQTSMYLCASSYRGRGSYEQYFGPGTRLTVT.

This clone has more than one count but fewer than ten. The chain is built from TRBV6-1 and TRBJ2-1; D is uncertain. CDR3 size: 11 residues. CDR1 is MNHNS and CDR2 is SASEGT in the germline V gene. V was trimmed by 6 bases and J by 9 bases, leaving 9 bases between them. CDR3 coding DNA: TGTGCCAGCAGGTTCGGCCTTGAGCAGTTCTTC. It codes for CASRFGLEQFF.

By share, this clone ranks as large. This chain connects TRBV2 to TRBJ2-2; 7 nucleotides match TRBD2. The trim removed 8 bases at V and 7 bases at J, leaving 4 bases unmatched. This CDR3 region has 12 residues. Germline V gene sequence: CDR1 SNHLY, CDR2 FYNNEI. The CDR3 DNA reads TGTGCCAGCCATTGGGAGGGCGGGGAGCTGTTTTTT. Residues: CASHWEGGELFF.

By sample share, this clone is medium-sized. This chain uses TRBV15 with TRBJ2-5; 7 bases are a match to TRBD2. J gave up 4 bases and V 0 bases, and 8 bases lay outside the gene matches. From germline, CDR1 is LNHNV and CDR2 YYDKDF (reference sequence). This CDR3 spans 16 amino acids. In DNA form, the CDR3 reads TGTGCCACCAGCAGAGATCAGAGCGGGGAGCGAGAGACCCAGTACTTC. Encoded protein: CATSRDQSGERETQYF. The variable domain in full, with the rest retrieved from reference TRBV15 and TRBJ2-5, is DAMVIQNPRYQVTQFGKPVTLSCSQTLNHNVMYWYQQKSSQAPKLLFHYYDKDFNNEADTPDNFQSRRPNTSFCFLDIRSPGLGDTAMYLCATSRDQSGERETQYFGPGTRLLVL.

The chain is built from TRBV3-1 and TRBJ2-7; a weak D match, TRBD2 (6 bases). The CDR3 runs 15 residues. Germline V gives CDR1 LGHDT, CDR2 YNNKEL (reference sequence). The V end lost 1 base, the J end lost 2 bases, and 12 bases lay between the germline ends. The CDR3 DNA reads TGTGCCAGCAGCCAAGGCGGCGGGATAACCTACGAGCAGTACTTC. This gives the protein CASSQGGGITYEQYF.

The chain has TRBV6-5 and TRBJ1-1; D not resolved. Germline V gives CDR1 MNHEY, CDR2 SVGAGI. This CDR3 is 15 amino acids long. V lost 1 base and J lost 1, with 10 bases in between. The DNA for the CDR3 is TGTGCCAGCAGTTACTGGGGTCGATGGAACACTGAAGCTTTCTTT. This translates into CASSYWGRWNTEAFF.

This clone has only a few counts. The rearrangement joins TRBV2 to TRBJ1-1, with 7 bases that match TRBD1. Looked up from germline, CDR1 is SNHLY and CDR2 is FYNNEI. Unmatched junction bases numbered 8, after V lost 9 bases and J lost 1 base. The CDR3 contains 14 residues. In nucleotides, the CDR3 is TGTGCCAGTAAAACAGGGGAGGGGAACACTGAAGCTTTCTTT. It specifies CASKTGEGNTEAFF.

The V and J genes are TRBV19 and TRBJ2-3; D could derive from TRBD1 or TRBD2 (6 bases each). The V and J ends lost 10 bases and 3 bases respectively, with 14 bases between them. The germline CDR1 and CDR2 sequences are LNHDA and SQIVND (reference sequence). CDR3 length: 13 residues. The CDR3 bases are TGTGCCACCTCGGAGGGGGGAACAGATACGCAGTATTTT. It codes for CATSEGGTDTQYF.

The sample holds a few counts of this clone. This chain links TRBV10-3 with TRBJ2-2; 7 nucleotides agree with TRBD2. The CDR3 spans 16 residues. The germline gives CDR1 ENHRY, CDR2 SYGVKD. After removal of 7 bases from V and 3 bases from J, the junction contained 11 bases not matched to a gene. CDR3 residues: CAINPHGGGDTGELFF. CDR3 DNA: TGTGCCATCAACCCCCATGGGGGGGGGGACACCGGGGAGCTGTTTTTT.

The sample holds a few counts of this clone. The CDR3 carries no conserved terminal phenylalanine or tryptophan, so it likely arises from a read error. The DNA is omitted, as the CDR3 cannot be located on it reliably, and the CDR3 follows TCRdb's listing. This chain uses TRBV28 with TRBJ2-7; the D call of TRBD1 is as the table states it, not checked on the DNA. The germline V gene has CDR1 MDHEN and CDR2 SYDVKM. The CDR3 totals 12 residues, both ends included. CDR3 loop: CASSTVDYEHNN.

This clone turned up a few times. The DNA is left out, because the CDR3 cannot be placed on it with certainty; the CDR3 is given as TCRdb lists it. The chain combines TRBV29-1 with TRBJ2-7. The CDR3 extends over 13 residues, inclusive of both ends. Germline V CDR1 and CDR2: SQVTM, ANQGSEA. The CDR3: CSVVGHGSYEQYF.